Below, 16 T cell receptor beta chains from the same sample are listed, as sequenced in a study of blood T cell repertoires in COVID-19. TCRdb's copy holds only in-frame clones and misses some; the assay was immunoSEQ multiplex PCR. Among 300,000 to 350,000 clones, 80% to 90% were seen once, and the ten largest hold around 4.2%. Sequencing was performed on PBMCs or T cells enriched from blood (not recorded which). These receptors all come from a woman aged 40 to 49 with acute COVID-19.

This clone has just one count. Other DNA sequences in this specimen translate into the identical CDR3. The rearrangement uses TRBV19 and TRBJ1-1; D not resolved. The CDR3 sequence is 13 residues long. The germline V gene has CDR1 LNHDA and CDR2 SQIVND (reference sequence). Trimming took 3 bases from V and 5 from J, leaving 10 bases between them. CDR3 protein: CASSIALGTEAFF. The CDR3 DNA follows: TGTGCCAGTAGTATCGCACTAGGTACTGAAGCTTTCTTT. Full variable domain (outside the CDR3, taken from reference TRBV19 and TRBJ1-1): DGGITQSPKYLFRKEGQNVTLSCEQNLNHDAMYWYRQDPGQGLRLIYYSQIVNDFQKGDIAEGYSVSREKKESFPLTVTSAQKNPTAFYLCASSIALGTEAFFGQGTRLTVV.

CDR3 coding DNA: TGCAGTGCTTGGGAGTATGGCTACACCTTC. This encodes CSAWEYGYTF. The rearrangement links TRBV20-1 to TRBJ1-2; no reliable D call. Germline V gene lookup returns CDR1 DFQATT and CDR2 SNEGSKA (reference sequence). V lost 5 bases and J lost 5, with 6 bases in between. The length of the CDR3 is 10 residues.

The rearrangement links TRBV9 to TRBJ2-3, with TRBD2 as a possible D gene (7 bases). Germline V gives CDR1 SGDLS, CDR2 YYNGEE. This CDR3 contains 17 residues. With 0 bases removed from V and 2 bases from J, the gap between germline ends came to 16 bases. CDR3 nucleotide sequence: TGTGCCAGCAGCGTAGGAGGGGGTGCGGGAGTCACAGATACGCAGTATTTT. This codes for CASSVGGGAGVTDTQYF.

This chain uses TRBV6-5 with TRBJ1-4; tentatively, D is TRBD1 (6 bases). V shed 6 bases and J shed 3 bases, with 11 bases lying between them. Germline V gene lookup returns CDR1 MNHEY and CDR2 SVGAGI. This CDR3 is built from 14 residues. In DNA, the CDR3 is TGTGCCAGCAGGGGGGGGGCGGCTAATGAAAAACTGTTTTTT. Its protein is CASRGGAANEKLFF.

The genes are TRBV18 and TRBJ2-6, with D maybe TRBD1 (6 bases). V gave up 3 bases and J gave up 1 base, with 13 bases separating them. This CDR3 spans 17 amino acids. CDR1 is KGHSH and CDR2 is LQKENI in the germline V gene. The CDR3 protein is CASSPTGSTSGANVLTF. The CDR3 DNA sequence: TGTGCCAGCTCACCTACAGGGTCCACATCTGGGGCCAACGTCCTGACTTTC.

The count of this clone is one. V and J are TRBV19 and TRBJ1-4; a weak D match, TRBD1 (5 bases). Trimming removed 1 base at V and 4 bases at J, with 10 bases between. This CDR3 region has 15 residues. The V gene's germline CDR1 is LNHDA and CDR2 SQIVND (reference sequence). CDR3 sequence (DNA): TGTGCCAGTAGTATAGGTGGGGGACTTAATGAAAAACTGTTTTTT. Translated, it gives CASSIGGGLNEKLFF.

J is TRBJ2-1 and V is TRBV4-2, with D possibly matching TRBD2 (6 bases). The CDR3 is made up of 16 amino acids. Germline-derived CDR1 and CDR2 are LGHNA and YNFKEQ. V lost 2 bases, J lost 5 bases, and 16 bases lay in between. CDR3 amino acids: CASSQLLGEEHNEQFF. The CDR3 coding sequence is TGTGCCAGCAGCCAACTTCTAGGGGAGGAACACAATGAGCAGTTCTTC.

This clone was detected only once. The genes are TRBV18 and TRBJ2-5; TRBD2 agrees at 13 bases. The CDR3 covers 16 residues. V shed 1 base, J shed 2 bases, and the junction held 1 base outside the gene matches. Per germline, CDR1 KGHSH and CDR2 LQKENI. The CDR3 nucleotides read TGTGCCAGCTCACCACGACTAGCGGGAGGTCAAGAGACCCAGTACTTC. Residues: CASSPRLAGGQETQYF.

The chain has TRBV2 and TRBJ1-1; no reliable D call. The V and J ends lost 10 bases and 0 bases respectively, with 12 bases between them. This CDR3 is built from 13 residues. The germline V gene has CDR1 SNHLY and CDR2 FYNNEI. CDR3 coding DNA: TGTGCCACCCACCAGGCGATGAACACTGAAGCTTTCTTT. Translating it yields CATHQAMNTEAFF.

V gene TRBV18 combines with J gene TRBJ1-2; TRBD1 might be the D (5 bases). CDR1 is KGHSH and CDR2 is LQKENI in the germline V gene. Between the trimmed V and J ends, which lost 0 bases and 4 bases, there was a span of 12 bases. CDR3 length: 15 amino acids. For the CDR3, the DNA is TGTGCCAGCTCACCACCGAAACAGGCAACCTATGGCTACACCTTC. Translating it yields CASSPPKQATYGYTF.

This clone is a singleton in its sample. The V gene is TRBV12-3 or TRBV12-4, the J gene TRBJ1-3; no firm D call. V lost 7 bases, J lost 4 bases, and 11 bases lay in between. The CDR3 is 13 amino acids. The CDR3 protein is CASTPHNGNTIYF. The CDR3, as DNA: TGTGCCAGCACCCCTCACAACGGAAACACCATATATTTT.

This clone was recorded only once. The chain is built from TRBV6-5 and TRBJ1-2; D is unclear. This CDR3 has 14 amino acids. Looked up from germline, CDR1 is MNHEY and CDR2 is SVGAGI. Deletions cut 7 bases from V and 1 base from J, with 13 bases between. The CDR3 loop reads CASTSQALNYGYTF. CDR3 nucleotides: TGTGCCAGCACCTCCCAGGCCCTTAACTATGGCTACACCTTC.

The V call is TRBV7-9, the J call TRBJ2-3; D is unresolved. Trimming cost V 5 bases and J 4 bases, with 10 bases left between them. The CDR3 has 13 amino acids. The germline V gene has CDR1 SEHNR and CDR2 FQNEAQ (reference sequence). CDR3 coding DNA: TGTGCCAGCAGCCGCGGATCGGCAGATACGCAGTATTTT. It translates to CASSRGSADTQYF.

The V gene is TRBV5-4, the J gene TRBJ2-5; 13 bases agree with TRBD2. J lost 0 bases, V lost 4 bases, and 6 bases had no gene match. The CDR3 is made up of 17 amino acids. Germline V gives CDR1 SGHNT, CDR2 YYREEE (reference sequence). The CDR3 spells CASSGTSGGGYQETQYF. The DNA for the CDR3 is TGTGCCAGCAGCGGAACTAGCGGGGGGGGGTACCAAGAGACCCAGTACTTC. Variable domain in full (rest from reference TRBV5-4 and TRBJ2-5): ETGVTQSPTHLIKTRGQQVTLRCSSQSGHNTVSWYQQALGQGPQFIFQYYREEENGRGNFPPRFSGLQFPNYSSELNVNALELDDSALYLCASSGTSGGGYQETQYFGPGTRLLVL.

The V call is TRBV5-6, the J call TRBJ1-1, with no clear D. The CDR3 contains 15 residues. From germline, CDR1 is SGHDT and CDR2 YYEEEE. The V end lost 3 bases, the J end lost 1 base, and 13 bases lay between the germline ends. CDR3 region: CASSSRQTSNTEAFF. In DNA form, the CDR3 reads TGTGCCAGCAGCTCGCGGCAGACCTCGAACACTGAAGCTTTCTTT. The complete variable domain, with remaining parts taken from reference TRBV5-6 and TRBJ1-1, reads DAGVTQSPTHLIKTRGQQVTLRCSPKSGHDTVSWYQQALGQGPQFIFQYYEEEERQRGNFPDRFSGHQFPNYSSELNVNALLLGDSALYLCASSSRQTSNTEAFFGQGTRLTVV.

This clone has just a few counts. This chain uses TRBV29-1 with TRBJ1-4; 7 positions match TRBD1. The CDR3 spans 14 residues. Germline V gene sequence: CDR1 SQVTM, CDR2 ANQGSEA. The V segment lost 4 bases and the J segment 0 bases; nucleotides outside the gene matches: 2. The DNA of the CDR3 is TGCAGCGTTGGACAGGGAGCAACTAATGAAAAACTGTTTTTT. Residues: CSVGQGATNEKLFF.